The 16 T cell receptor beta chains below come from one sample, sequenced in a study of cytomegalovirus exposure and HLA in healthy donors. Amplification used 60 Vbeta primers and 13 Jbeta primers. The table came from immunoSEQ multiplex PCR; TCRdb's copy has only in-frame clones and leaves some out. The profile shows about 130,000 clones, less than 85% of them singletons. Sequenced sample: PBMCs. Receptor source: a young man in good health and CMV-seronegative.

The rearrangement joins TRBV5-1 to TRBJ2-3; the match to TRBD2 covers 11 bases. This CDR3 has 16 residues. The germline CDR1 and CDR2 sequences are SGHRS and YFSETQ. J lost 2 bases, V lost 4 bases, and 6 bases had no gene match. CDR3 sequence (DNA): TGCGCCAGCAGCCGTCGGACTAGCGGGTTCACAGATACGCAGTATTTT. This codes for CASSRRTSGFTDTQYF.

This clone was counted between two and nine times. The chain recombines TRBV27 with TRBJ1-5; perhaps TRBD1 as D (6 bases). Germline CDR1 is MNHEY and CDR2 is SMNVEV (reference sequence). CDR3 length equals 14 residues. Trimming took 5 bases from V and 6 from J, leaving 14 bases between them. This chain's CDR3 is CASSPQDRTQPQHF. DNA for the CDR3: TGTGCCAGCAGTCCTCAGGACAGAACTCAGCCCCAGCATTTT.

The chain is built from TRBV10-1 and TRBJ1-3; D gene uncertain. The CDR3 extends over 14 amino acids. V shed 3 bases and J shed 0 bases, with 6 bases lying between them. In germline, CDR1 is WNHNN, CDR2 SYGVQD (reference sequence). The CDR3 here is CASSDSRSGNTIYF. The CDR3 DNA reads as TGCGCCAGCAGTGACAGTCGCTCTGGAAACACCATATATTTT.

The CDR3 region is CASSLGQIYGYTF. The CDR3, as DNA: TGTGCCAGCAGCTTGGGCCAGATCTATGGCTACACCTTC. This sequence joins TRBV5-6 and TRBJ1-2; D is unresolved. CDR1 is SGHDT and CDR2 is YYEEEE in the germline V gene. Trimming shortened V by 0 bases and J by 4 bases, and 7 bases separated the two germline ends. This CDR3 spans 13 amino acids.

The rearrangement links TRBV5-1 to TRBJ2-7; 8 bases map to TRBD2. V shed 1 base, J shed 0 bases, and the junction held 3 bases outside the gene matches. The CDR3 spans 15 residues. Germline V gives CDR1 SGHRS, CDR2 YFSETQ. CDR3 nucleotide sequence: TGCGCCAGCAGCTTGAGCGGGAGCACCTCCTACGAGCAGTACTTC. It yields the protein CASSLSGSTSYEQYF. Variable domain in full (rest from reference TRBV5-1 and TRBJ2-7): KAGVTQTPRYLIKTRGQQVTLSCSPISGHRSVSWYQQTPGQGLQFLFEYFSETQRNKGNFPGRFSGRQFSNSRSEMNVSTLELGDSALYLCASSLSGSTSYEQYFGPGTRLTVT.

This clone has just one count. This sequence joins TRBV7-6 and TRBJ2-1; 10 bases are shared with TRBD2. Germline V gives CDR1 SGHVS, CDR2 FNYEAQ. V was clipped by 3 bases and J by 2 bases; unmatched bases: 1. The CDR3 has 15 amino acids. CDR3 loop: CASSLTSGPYNEQFF. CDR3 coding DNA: TGTGCCAGCAGCTTGACTAGCGGGCCCTACAATGAGCAGTTCTTC.

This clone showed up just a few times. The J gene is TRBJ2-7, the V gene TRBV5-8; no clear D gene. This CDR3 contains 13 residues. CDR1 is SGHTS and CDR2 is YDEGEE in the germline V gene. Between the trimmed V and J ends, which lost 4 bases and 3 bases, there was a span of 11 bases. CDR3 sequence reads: CASSPDFIYEQYF. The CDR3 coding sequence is TGTGCCAGCAGCCCCGACTTCATCTACGAGCAGTACTTC.

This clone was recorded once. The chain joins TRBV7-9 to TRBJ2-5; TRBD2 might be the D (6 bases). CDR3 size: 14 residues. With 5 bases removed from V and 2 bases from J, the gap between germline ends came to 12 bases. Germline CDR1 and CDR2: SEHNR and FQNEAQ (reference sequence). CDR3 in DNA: TGTGCCAGCAGCCCCCGGGGGAGGCAAGAGACCCAGTACTTC. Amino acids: CASSPRGRQETQYF.

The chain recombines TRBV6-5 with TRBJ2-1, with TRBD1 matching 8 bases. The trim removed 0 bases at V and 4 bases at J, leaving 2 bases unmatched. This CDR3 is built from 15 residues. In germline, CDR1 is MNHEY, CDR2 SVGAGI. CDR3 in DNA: TGTGCCAGCAGTTACTCGGGGGACAGGTACAATGAGCAGTTCTTC. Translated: CASSYSGDRYNEQFF.

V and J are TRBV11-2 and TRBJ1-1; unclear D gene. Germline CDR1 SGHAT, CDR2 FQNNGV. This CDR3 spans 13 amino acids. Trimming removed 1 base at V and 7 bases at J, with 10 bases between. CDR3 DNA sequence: TGTGCCAGCAGCTTAGTCGGGTACGATGAAGCTTTCTTT. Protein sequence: CASSLVGYDEAFF.

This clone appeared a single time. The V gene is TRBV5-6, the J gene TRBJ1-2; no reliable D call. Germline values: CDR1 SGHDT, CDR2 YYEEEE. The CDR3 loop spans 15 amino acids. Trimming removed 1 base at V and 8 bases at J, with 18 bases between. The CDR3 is CASSLSYADFRGYTF. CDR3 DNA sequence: TGTGCCAGCAGCTTGAGCTATGCGGACTTCAGGGGCTACACCTTC.

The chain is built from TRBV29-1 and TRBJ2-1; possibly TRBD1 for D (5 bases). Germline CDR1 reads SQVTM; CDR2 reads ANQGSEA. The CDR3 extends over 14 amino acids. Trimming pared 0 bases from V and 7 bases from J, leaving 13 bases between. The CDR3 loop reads CSVEDLTVLNEQFF. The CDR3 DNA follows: TGCAGCGTTGAAGATCTGACAGTACTAAATGAGCAGTTCTTC.

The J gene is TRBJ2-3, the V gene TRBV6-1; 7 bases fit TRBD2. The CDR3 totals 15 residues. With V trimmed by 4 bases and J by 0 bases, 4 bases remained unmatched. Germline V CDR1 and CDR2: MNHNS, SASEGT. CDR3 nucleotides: TGTGCCAGCAGTGGGGCTAGCGGCAGCACAGATACGCAGTATTTT. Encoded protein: CASSGASGSTDTQYF.

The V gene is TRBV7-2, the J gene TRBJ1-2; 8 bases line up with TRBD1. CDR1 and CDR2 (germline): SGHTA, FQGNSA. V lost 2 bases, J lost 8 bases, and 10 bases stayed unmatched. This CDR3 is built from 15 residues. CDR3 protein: CASSLTVRGRVGYTF. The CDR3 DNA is TGTGCCAGCAGCTTAACCGTCAGGGGGCGCGTAGGCTACACCTTC. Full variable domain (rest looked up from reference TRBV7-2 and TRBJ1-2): GAGVSQSPSNKVTEKGKDVELRCDPISGHTALYWYRQSLGQGLEFLIYFQGNSAPDKSGLPSDRFSAERTGGSVSTLTIQRTQQEDSAVYLCASSLTVRGRVGYTFGSGTRLTVV.

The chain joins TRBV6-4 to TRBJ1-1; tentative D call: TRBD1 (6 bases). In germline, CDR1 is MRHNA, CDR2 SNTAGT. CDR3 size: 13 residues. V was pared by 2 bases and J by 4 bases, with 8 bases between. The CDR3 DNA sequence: TGTGCCAGCAGTGACACAGGGATCACTGAAGCTTTCTTT. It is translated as CASSDTGITEAFF.

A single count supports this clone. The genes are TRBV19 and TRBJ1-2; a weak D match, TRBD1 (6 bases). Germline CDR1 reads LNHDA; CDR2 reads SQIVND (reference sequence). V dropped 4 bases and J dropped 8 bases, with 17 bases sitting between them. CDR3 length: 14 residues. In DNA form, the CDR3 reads TGTGCCAGTAGTAACCCTGGGGCAGGGGACGGCTACACCTTC. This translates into CASSNPGAGDGYTF. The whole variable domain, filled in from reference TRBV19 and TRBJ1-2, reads DGGITQSPKYLFRKEGQNVTLSCEQNLNHDAMYWYRQDPGQGLRLIYYSQIVNDFQKGDIAEGYSVSREKKESFPLTVTSAQKNPTAFYLCASSNPGAGDGYTFGSGTRLTVV.